This paragraph covers one T cell receptor (beta chain) sequence. This entry is derived from a study of blood T cell repertoires in COVID-19. The CDR3 is made up of 18 amino acids. V trimming: 4 bases; J trimming: 4 bases; junction bases outside the gene matches: 13. CDR1 is MDHEN and CDR2 is SYDVKM in the germline V gene. Cohorts were assigned according to the clinical history that participants reported. The assay was immunoSEQ multiplex PCR, and TCRdb's table has in-frame clones only and misses some. The sample consists of 350,000 or so clones, about 90% of them appearing once. The chain links TRBV28 to TRBJ2-7; 13 bases align to TRBD2. The sequenced sample was PBMCs or T cells enriched from blood (not recorded which). The source of this sequence is a woman in her twenties or thirties who had been exposed to COVID-19. The DNA of the CDR3 is TGTGCCAGCAGTTCGCGGACTAGCGGGAGCCGTTTCAGGTACGAGCAGTACTTC. Amino acid sequence: CASSSRTSGSRFRYEQYF.